This paragraph reports one T cell receptor beta chain. Its target is unknown. This record comes from a study of CD8 T cells in ankylosing spondylitis. Study-wide points: Ankylosing spondylitis blood seemed to carry a telltale TCR beta motif made of several highly homologous variants.

CDR3 length: 14 residues. The germline V and J ends were trimmed by 7 bases and 6 bases, with 18 bases remaining between them. Each CDR3 protein gets one entry after TCRdb re-called the 5' RACE reads with MiXCR. In the table there are hundreds of thousands of distinct CDR3 sequences, more than 9% of which are singletons. The chain recombines TRBV12-3 or TRBV12-4 with TRBJ1-1, with D possibly matching TRBD1 (5 bases). The receptor was isolated from a male donor with ankylosing spondylitis or in good health (not recorded which). Material for sequencing was blood, either unsorted or a sorted T cell fraction (not recorded which). This CDR3 is CASTGRGRISEAFF. The CDR3 coding sequence is TGTGCCAGCACCGGGCGGGGCAGGATCTCTGAAGCTTTCTTT.